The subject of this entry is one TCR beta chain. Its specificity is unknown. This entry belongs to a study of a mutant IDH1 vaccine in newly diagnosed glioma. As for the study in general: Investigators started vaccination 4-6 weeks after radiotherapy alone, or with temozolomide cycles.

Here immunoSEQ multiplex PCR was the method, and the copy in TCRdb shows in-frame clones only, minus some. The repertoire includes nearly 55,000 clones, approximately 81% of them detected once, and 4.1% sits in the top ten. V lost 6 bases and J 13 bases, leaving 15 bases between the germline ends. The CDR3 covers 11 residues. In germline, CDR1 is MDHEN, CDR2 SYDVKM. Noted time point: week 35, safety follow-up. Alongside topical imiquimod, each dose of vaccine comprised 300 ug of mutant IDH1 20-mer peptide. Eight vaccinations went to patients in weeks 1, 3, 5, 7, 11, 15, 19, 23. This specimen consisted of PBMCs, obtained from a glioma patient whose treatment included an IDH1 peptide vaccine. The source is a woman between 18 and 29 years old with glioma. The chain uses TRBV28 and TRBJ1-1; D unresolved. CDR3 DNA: TGTGCCAGCAGCAACACTGTTCGGGGTTTCTTT. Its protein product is CASSNTVRGFF.